The source of this TCR beta chain is a study of blood T cell repertoires in COVID-19. About the study: The United States, Italy and Spain provided the acute and convalescent COVID-19 samples.

Individuals aged about 18 to 90 years were recruited from 24 US areas. In the study's own analysis: By means of reference gene primer amplification, nucleated cell counts were estimated. This table comes from immunoSEQ multiplex PCR, and its TCRdb copy is limited to in-frame clones, with some not included. The DNA gave D and trimming, while V, J and clone size come from that table. The sample gives about 220,000 clones, 84% of which show up once; 6.8% is in the top ten. This TCR came from a middle-aged woman who had recovered from COVID-19. The sequencing input was PBMCs or T cells enriched from blood (not recorded which).

The CDR3 loop is CASSKAGAMNTEAFF. CDR3 nucleotide sequence: TGTGCCAGCAGTAAGGCTGGGGCCATGAACACTGAAGCTTTCTTT. The J gene is TRBJ1-1, the V gene TRBV27; perhaps TRBD1 as D (5 bases). CDR1 is MNHEY, CDR2 SMNVEV, per germline (reference sequence). The CDR3 is 15 residues long. Trimming stripped 5 bases from V and 0 bases from J, with 13 bases between.